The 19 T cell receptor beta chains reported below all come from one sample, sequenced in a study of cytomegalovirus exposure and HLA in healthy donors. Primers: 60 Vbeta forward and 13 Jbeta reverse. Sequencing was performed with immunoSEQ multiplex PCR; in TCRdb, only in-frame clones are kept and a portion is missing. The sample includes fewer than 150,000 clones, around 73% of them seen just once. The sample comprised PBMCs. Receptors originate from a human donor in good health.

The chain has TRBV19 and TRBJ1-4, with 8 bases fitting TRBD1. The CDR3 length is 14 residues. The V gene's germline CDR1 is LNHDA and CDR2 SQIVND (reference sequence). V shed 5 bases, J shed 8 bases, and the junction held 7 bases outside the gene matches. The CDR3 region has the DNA TGTGCCAGTAGTGCCCCAGGGGGCGAGGAAAAACTGTTTTTT. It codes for CASSAPGGEEKLFF.

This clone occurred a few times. The chain's CDR3 is CSVETGWGYTF. The CDR3 nucleotides read TGCAGCGTTGAGACAGGGTGGGGCTACACCTTC. The chain joins TRBV29-1 to TRBJ1-2, with TRBD1 matching 7 bases. The J segment lost 8 bases and the V segment lost 3 bases, leaving 3 bases of the junction unmatched. Germline V gene lookup returns CDR1 SQVTM and CDR2 ANQGSEA. The CDR3 covers 11 residues.

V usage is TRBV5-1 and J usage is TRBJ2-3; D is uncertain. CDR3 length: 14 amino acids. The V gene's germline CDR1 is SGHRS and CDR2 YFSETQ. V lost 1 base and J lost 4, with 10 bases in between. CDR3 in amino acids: CASSLSFRPDTQYF. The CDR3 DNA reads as TGCGCCAGCAGCTTGAGTTTCAGGCCAGATACGCAGTATTTT.

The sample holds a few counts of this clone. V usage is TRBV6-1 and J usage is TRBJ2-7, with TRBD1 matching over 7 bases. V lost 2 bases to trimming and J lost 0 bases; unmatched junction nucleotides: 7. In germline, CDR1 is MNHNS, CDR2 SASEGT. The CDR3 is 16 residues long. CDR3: CASSESTRDSSYEQYF. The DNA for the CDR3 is TGTGCCAGCAGTGAATCGACCCGGGACAGCTCCTACGAGCAGTACTTC.

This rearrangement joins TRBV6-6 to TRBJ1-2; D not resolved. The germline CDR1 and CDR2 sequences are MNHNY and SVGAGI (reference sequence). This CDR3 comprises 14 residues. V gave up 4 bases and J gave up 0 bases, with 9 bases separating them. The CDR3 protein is CASSLETTNYGYTF. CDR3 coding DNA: TGTGCCAGCAGTTTGGAGACGACTAACTATGGCTACACCTTC.

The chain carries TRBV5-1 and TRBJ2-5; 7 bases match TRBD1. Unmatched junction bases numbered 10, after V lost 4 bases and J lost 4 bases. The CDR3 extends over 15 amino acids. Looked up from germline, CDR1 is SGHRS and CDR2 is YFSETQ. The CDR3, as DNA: TGCGCCAGCAGCCGAGGGGGACAGATTAGAGAGACCCAGTACTTC. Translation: CASSRGGQIRETQYF.

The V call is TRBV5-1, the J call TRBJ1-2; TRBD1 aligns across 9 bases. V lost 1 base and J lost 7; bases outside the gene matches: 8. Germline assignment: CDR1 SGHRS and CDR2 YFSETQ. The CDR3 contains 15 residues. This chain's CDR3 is CASSLTPGTGPGYTF. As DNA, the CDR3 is TGCGCCAGCAGCTTGACCCCCGGGACAGGGCCTGGCTACACCTTC.

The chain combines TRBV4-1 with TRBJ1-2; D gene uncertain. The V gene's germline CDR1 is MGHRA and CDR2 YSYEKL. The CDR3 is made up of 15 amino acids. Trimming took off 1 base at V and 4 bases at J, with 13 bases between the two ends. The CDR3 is CASSQAWTGTYGYTF. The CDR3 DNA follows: TGCGCCAGCAGCCAAGCCTGGACGGGAACCTATGGCTACACCTTC.

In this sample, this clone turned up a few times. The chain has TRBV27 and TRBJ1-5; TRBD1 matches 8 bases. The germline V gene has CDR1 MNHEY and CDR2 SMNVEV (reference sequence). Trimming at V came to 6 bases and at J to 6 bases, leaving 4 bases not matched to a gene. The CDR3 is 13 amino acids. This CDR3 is CASSIDRGQPQHF. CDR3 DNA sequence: TGTGCCAGCAGCATCGACAGGGGTCAGCCCCAGCATTTT.

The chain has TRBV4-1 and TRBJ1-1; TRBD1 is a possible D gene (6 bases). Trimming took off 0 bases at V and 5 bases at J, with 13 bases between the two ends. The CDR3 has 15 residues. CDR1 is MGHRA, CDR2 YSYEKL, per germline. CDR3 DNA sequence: TGCGCCAGCAGCCAAGACAAGGGGGTCGGTACTGAAGCTTTCTTT. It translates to CASSQDKGVGTEAFF.

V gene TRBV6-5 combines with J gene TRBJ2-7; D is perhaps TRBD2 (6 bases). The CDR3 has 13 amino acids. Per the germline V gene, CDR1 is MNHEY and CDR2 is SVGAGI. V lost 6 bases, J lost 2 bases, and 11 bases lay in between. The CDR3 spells CASRRGAAYEQYF. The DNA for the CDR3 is TGTGCCAGCAGGCGGGGCGCCGCCTACGAGCAGTACTTC.

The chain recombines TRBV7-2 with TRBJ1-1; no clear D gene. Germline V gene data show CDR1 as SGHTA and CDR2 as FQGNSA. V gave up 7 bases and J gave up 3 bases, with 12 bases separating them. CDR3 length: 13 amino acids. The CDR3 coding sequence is TGTGCCAGCAACCCCGGGTGGGACACTGAAGCTTTCTTT. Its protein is CASNPGWDTEAFF.

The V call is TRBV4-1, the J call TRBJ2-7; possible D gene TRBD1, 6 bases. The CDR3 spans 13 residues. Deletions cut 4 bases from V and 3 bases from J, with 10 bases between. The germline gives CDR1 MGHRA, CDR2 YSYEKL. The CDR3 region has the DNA TGCGCCAGCAGCCGGGACATAGGCTACGAGCAGTACTTC. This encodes CASSRDIGYEQYF.

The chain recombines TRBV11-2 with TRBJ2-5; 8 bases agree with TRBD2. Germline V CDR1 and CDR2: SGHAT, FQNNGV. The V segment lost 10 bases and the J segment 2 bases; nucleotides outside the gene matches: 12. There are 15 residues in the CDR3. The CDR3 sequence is CAILKTAGGQETQYF. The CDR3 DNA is TGTGCCATCTTGAAGACCGCGGGGGGACAAGAGACCCAGTACTTC.

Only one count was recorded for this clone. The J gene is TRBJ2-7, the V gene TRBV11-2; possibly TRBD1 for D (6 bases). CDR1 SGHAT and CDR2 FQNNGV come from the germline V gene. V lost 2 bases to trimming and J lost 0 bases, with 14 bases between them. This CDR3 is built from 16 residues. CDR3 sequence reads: CASSLLWTVGSYEQYF. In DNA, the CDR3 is TGTGCCAGCAGCTTATTATGGACAGTTGGCTCCTACGAGCAGTACTTC.

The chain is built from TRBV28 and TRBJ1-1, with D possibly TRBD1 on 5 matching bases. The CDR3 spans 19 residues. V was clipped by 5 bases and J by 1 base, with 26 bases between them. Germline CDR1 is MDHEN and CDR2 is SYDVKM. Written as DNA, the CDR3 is TGTGCCAGCAGTCCTCCCTTCCCAATCAAACAGGCATCGAACACTGAAGCTTTCTTT. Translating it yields CASSPPFPIKQASNTEAFF.

DNA for the CDR3: TGTGCCAGCAGGGAGGGTATGGCAGATACGCAGTATTTT. Its protein product is CASREGMADTQYF. The rearrangement joins TRBV27 to TRBJ2-3; possibly TRBD2 for D (6 bases). Trimming shortened V by 6 bases and J by 4 bases, and 11 bases separated the two germline ends. The CDR3 has 13 residues. Germline V CDR1 and CDR2: MNHEY, SMNVEV (reference sequence).

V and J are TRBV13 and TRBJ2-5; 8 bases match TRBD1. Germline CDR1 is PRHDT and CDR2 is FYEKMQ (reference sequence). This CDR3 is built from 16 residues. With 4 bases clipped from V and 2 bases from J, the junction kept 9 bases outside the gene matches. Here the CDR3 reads CASSYHGTGLQETQYF. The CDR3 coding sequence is TGTGCCAGCAGCTACCATGGGACAGGATTACAAGAGACCCAGTACTTC.

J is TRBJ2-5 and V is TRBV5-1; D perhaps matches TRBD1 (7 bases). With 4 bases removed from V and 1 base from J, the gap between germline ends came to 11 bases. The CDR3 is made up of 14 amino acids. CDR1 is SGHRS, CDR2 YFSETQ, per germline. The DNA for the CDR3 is TGCGCCAGCAGCGCGGGGACAGCCCAAGAGACCCAGTACTTC. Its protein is CASSAGTAQETQYF.